This entry lists 3 T cell receptor beta chains sequenced from one sample in a study of identical twins. From the 5' RACE reads, TCRdb called clonotypes with MiXCR, one entry per CDR3 protein. Here the sample spans roughly 250,000 distinct CDR3 sequences, 11% to 15% being singletons. Sequencing was performed on memory (CD45RO+) T cells sorted from blood. The receptors here all came from a woman aged 18-29 years in good health.

This clonotype was counted at least ten times. The V and J genes are TRBV5-1 and TRBJ2-1; tentatively, D is TRBD2 (6 bases). The CDR3 runs to 15 residues. Germline CDR1 SGHRS, CDR2 YFSETQ. V shed 3 bases and J shed 2 bases, with 12 bases lying between them. CDR3 nucleotide sequence: TGCGCCAGCAGCTGGGGACTTCAGGCCTACAATGAGCAGTTCTTC. Its protein product is CASSWGLQAYNEQFF.

A few counts support this clonotype. The chain carries TRBV5-1 and TRBJ2-1; 8 bases line up with TRBD2. J gave up 7 bases and V 0 bases, and 9 bases lay outside the gene matches. CDR1 is SGHRS and CDR2 is YFSETQ in the germline V gene. CDR3 length: 16 residues. The DNA of the CDR3 is TGCGCCAGCAGCTTGGTGGGGACTAGTGTTTCGAATGAGCAGTTCTTC. This sequence encodes CASSLVGTSVSNEQFF.

This chain joins TRBV20-1 and TRBJ2-7; D is ambiguous. The V gene's germline CDR1 is DFQATT and CDR2 SNEGSKA (reference sequence). This CDR3 contains 12 residues. The ends were cut back, 5 bases at V and 0 bases at J, with 8 bases in the middle. This chain's CDR3 is CSAYTHSYEQYF. For the CDR3, the DNA is TGCAGTGCTTACACACACTCCTACGAGCAGTACTTC.